These T cell receptor beta chains were read from a single sample in a study of cytomegalovirus exposure and HLA in healthy donors. TCRdb's copy holds only in-frame clones and misses some; the assay was immunoSEQ multiplex PCR. The data show 95,000 to 130,000 clones, with roughly a tenth seen just once and roughly 3.1% held by the top ten. The material sequenced was PBMCs. These receptors originate from a man younger than 40 in good health and CMV-seronegative. Both conserved end residues are part of each CDR3.

v_call: TRBV15; cdr3_aa: CATSREGGQETQYF
v_call: TRBV4-1; cdr3_aa: CASSPRLAGGLNTGELFF
v_call: TRBV6-5; cdr3_aa: CASSSDTALRSYEQYF
v_call: TRBV27; cdr3_aa: CASSLLNGEAFF
v_call: TRBV13; cdr3_aa: CASSAQRYTEAFF
v_call: TRBV7-2; cdr3_aa: CASSSGQGPQETQYF
v_call: TRBV27; cdr3_aa: CASSSLAGGPHEQFF
v_call: TRBV5-6; cdr3_aa: CASSLWTGRSGNTIYF
v_call: TRBV11-3; cdr3_aa: CASSSGTGDNSPLHF
v_call: TRBV9; cdr3_aa: CASSPSLRVGELFF
v_call: TRBV4-1; cdr3_aa: CASSQLAGDYNEQFF
v_call: TRBV6-5; cdr3_aa: CASSQDRGNSPLHF
v_call: TRBV4-3; cdr3_aa: CASSQDNRGGPWETQYF
v_call: TRBV5-1; cdr3_aa: CASSLAGNTGELFF
v_call: TRBV9; cdr3_aa: CASSVGLGDSTYGYTF
v_call: TRBV10-3; cdr3_aa: CAISGGGEQYF
v_call: TRBV18; cdr3_aa: CASSGAGSNYNEQFF
v_call: TRBV27; cdr3_aa: CASTPLWDRGLGTGELFF
v_call: TRBV19; cdr3_aa: CASSIEGPGPYQPQHF
v_call: TRBV5-1; cdr3_aa: CASSLRGPYEQYF
v_call: TRBV11-2; cdr3_aa: CASSLDAGATDTQYF
v_call: TRBV4-1; cdr3_aa: CASSLNGAARTGELFF
v_call: TRBV19; cdr3_aa: CASSIADRGGTEAFF
v_call: TRBV7-9; cdr3_aa: CASSLTGSGNTIYF
v_call: TRBV30; cdr3_aa: CACRGYYGYTF
v_call: TRBV28; cdr3_aa: CASSLDSHPPYEQYF
v_call: TRBV6-5; cdr3_aa: CASSTPGQGMDGYTF
v_call: TRBV6-1; cdr3_aa: CASGGAGWRQPQHF
v_call: TRBV10-3; cdr3_aa: CAINPGTGGDTDTQYF
v_call: TRBV27; cdr3_aa: CASSFAGSYNEQFF
v_call: TRBV30; cdr3_aa: CAWNSGAQETQYF
v_call: TRBV6-5; cdr3_aa: CASRTSGQGSYEQYF
v_call: TRBV5-1; cdr3_aa: CASSTSGQGNEKLFF
v_call: TRBV10-1; cdr3_aa: CASSDSGARNEQFF
v_call: TRBV6-1; cdr3_aa: CASSGAWGREDYGYTF
v_call: TRBV5-3; cdr3_aa: CARSPGQGGDSNQPQHF
v_call: TRBV10-1; cdr3_aa: CASSLGRQGGYEQYF
v_call: TRBV19; cdr3_aa: CASSILGGGDQPQHF
v_call: TRBV19; cdr3_aa: CASSIAWRSNEKLFF
v_call: TRBV7-3; cdr3_aa: CASSPPPPGNQPQHF
v_call: TRBV28; cdr3_aa: CASSSLPPYGYTF
v_call: TRBV27; cdr3_aa: CASSLAGPHTEAFF
v_call: TRBV11-2; cdr3_aa: CASSLDGQGANTEAFF
v_call: TRBV4-3; cdr3_aa: CASSQDQGAANEKLFF
v_call: TRBV6-4; cdr3_aa: CASRTIRKTDMNTEAFF
v_call: TRBV5-6; cdr3_aa: CASSSTTGVFLQETQYF
v_call: TRBV29-1; cdr3_aa: CSVGTSGSRMNNEQFF
v_call: TRBV19; cdr3_aa: CASSIGGEVFNYGYTF
v_call: TRBV11-3; cdr3_aa: CASSLVPGTYTEAFF
v_call: TRBV6-5; cdr3_aa: CASSYGGTDSYNEQFF
v_call: TRBV5-1; cdr3_aa: CASSLGTGLGADTQYF
v_call: TRBV5-1; cdr3_aa: CASRRTSGRVNTGELFF
v_call: TRBV4-3; cdr3_aa: CASSQDLLVLEQYF
v_call: TRBV5-1; cdr3_aa: CASSLRTSGRGETQYF
v_call: TRBV30; cdr3_aa: CAWSPDRNYEQYF
v_call: TRBV4-3; cdr3_aa: CASSLSRGGQPQHF